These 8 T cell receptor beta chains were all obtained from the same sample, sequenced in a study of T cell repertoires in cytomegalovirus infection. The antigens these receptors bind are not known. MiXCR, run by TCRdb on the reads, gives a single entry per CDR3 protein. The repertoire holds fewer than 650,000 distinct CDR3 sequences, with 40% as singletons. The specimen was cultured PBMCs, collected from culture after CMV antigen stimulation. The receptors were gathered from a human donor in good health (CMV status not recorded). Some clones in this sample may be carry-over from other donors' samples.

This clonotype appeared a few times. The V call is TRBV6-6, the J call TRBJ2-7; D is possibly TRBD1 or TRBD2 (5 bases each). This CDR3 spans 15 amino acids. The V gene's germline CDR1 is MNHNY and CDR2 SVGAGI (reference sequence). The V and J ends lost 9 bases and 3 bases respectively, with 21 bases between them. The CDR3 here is CASAPWGRGDYEQYF. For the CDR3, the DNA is TGTGCCAGTGCCCCCTGGGGCAGAGGGGACTACGAGCAGTACTTC.

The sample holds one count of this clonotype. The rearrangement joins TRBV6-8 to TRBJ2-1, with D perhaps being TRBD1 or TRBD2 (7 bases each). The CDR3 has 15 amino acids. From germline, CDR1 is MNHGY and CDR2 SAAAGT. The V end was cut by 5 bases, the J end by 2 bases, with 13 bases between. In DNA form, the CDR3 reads TGTGCCAGCAGTCAGGGGGGGGCGACCTACAATGAGCAGTTCTTC. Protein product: CASSQGGATYNEQFF.

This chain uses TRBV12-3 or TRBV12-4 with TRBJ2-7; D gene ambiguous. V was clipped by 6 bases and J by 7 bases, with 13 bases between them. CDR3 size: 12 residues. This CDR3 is CASREALGEQYF. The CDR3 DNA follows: TGTGCCAGCAGGGAAGCCCTAGGAGAGCAGTACTTC.

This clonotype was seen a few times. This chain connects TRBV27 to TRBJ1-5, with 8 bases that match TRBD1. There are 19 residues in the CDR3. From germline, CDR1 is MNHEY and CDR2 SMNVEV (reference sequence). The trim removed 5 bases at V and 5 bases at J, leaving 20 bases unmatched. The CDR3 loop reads CASSPLALRGPRSDQPQHF. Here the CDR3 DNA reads TGTGCCAGCAGTCCTTTAGCCCTCAGGGGGCCCCGAAGCGATCAGCCCCAGCATTTT.

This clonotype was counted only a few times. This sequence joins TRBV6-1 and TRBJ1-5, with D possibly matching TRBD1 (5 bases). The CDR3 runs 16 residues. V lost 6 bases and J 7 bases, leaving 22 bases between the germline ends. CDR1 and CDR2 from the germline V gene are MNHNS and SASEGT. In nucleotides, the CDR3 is TGTGCCAGCAGGACGGACTTAGGAGGGGTTTTGCAGCCCCAGCATTTT. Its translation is CASRTDLGGVLQPQHF.

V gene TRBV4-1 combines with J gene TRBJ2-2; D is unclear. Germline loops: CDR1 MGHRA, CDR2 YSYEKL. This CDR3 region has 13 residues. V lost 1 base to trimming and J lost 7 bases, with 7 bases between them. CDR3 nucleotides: TGCGCCAGCAGCCAAGGGCGGCACGGGGAGCTGTTTTTT. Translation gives CASSQGRHGELFF.

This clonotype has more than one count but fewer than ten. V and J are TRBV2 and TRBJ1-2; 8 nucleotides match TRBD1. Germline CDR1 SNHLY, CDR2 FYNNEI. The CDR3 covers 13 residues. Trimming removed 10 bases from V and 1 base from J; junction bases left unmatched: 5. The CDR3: CAISGQVNYGYTF. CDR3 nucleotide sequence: TGTGCCATCTCGGGACAGGTTAACTATGGCTACACCTTC.

The CDR3 spells CASRPPGFRDDKQAHTF. The CDR3 nucleotides read TGTGCCAGTAGACCCCCGGGGTTTCGGGACGATAAGCAAGCGCACACCTTC. V is TRBV19 and J is TRBJ1-2, with D possibly being TRBD1 (5 bases). The V end lost 6 bases, the J end lost 12 bases, and 32 bases lay between the germline ends. The CDR3 consists of 17 residues. CDR1 LNHDA and CDR2 SQIVND come from the germline V gene (reference sequence). Complete variable domain (other parts from reference TRBV19 and TRBJ1-2): DGGITQSPKYLFRKEGQNVTLSCEQNLNHDAMYWYRQDPGQGLRLIYYSQIVNDFQKGDIAEGYSVSREKKESFPLTVTSAQKNPTAFYLCASRPPGFRDDKQAHTFGSGTRLTVV.